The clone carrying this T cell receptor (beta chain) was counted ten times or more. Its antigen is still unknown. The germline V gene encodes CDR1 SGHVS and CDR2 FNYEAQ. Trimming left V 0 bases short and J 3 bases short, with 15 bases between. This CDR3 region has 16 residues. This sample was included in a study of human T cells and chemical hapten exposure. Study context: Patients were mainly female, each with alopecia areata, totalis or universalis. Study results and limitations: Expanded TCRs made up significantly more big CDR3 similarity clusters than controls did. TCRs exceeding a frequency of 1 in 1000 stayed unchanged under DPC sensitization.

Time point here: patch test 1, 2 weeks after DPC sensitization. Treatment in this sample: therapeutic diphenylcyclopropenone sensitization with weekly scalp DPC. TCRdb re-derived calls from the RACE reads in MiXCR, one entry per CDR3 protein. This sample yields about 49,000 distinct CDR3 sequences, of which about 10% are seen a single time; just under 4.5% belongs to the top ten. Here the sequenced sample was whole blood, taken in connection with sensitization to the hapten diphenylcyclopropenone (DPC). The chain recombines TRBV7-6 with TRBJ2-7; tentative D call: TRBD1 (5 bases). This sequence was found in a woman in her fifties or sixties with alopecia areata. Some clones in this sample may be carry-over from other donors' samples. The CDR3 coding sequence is TGTGCCAGCAGCTTAGCGGTTCGGCAGGGAAGCTACGAGCAGTACTTC. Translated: CASSLAVRQGSYEQYF.